One and the same sample provided the 16 T cell receptor beta chains below, sequenced in a study of T cell changes during pregnancy in multiple sclerosis. Sequencing used immunoSEQ multiplex PCR; TCRdb keeps in-frame clones, though not all of them. The data contain about 50,000 clones, approximately 91% of them seen just once; the ten biggest clones take up more than 8.5%. The sample was CD8+ T cells from peripheral blood mononuclear cells, taken after pregnancy. Every receptor here comes from a female donor with multiple sclerosis, enrolled in a pregnancy study.

V gene TRBV19 combines with J gene TRBJ2-1; D is uncertain. The length of the CDR3 is 15 residues. Per the germline V gene, CDR1 is LNHDA and CDR2 is SQIVND (reference sequence). The ends were cut back, 4 bases at V and 0 bases at J, with 10 bases in the middle. The CDR3 coding sequence is TGTGCCAGTAGTAAAGACTCTAGCTCCTACAATGAGCAGTTCTTC. This codes for CASSKDSSSYNEQFF.

This chain connects TRBV4-1 to TRBJ1-4, with a possible D match to TRBD1 (5 bases). This CDR3 has 15 amino acids. V was clipped by 0 bases and J by 8 bases, with 13 bases between them. Germline loops: CDR1 MGHRA, CDR2 YSYEKL. The CDR3 is CASSQDQGAGEKLFF. CDR3 coding DNA: TGCGCCAGCAGCCAAGATCAAGGGGCGGGGGAAAAACTGTTTTTT.

The rearrangement links TRBV11-3 to TRBJ2-3; 11 bases line up with TRBD2. The J segment lost 1 base and the V segment lost 2 bases, leaving 11 bases of the junction unmatched. Germline loops: CDR1 SGHNT, CDR2 YENEEA. The CDR3 spans 19 residues. The CDR3 bases are TGTGCCAGCAGCTTAAGCAGTCTAGCGGGGGGCTCTGGCACAGATACGCAGTATTTT. It yields the protein CASSLSSLAGGSGTDTQYF.

The genes are TRBV2 and TRBJ2-7; D is undetermined. The CDR3 loop spans 13 amino acids. The germline V gene has CDR1 SNHLY and CDR2 FYNNEI. Trimming took 3 bases from V and 4 from J, leaving 10 bases between them. In nucleotides, the CDR3 is TGTGCCAGCAGTGACGGTAACTTATACGAGCAGTACTTC. Protein product: CASSDGNLYEQYF.

The gene calls are TRBV27 and TRBJ1-6; D remains ambiguous. CDR3 size: 12 residues. Germline V CDR1 and CDR2: MNHEY, SMNVEV (reference sequence). The V end was cut by 2 bases, the J end by 8 bases, with 4 bases between. CDR3 bases: TGTGCCAGCAGTTTACCCGATTCACCCCTCCACTTT. Translation: CASSLPDSPLHF.

This clone was observed a single time. The rearrangement links TRBV9 to TRBJ2-7, with a weak D call TRBD2 (7 bases). CDR3 length: 16 residues. Looked up from germline, CDR1 is SGDLS and CDR2 is YYNGEE. V was trimmed by 4 bases and J by 2 bases, leaving 19 bases between them. The DNA for the CDR3 is TGTGCCAGCAGCCTAGAGGGAGGGGACACCACCTACGAGCAGTACTTC. Protein sequence: CASSLEGGDTTYEQYF.

The J gene is TRBJ1-1, the V gene TRBV2, with D possibly being TRBD1 (6 bases). Germline loops: CDR1 SNHLY, CDR2 FYNNEI. Trimming took 6 bases from V and 1 from J, leaving 6 bases between them. CDR3 size: 12 residues. The CDR3: CASRTGNTEAFF. The CDR3 DNA follows: TGTGCCAGCAGGACAGGGAACACTGAAGCTTTCTTT.

The V call is TRBV7-6, the J call TRBJ2-3; D perhaps matches TRBD2 (6 bases). V lost 1 base and J lost 5, with 7 bases in between. The germline V gene has CDR1 SGHVS and CDR2 FNYEAQ. The CDR3 loop spans 13 amino acids. CDR3 nucleotides: TGTGCCAGCAGCTTAGGAGCGGGAGATACGCAGTATTTT. Its protein is CASSLGAGDTQYF.

The rearrangement uses TRBV9 and TRBJ2-1; TRBD2 matches at 12 bases. The CDR3 is made up of 19 amino acids. Germline CDR1 reads SGDLS; CDR2 reads YYNGEE. Germline trimming cut 1 base from V and 0 bases from J; bases unmatched to any gene: 8. CDR3 coding DNA: TGTGCCAGCAGCGTACCGACTAGCGGGGGCCAAAGCTCCTACAATGAGCAGTTCTTC. As protein: CASSVPTSGGQSSYNEQFF.

The genes are TRBV5-6 and TRBJ2-5; D unresolved. Germline V lookup: CDR1 SGHDT, CDR2 YYEEEE. The V end was cut by 3 bases, the J end by 4 bases, with 4 bases between. This CDR3 is 11 amino acids long. This CDR3 reads CASSSLETQYF. The CDR3 DNA reads as TGTGCCAGCAGCTCCTTAGAGACCCAGTACTTC.

The J gene is TRBJ1-2, the V gene TRBV5-4; the match to TRBD1 covers 9 bases. CDR3 length: 18 amino acids. CDR1 is SGHNT and CDR2 is YYREEE in the germline V gene (reference sequence). V shed 0 bases, J shed 4 bases, and the junction held 13 bases outside the gene matches. The CDR3 nucleotides are TGTGCCAGCAGCTTGGGGACAGGGGTAGGGTTAACTGGCTATGGCTACACCTTC. Translating gives CASSLGTGVGLTGYGYTF.

The gene calls are TRBV5-4 and TRBJ2-7; no reliable D call. Trimming pared 2 bases from V and 3 bases from J, leaving 18 bases between. The CDR3 sequence is 16 residues long. The germline CDR1 and CDR2 sequences are SGHNT and YYREEE (reference sequence). The CDR3: CASSLERHRVDYEQYF. As DNA, the CDR3 is TGTGCCAGCAGCTTAGAAAGACACCGAGTAGACTACGAGCAGTACTTC. The full variable domain, in which reference TRBV5-4 and TRBJ2-7 provide the parts outside the CDR3, is ETGVTQSPTHLIKTRGQQVTLRCSSQSGHNTVSWYQQALGQGPQFIFQYYREEENGRGNFPPRFSGLQFPNYSSELNVNALELDDSALYLCASSLERHRVDYEQYFGPGTRLTVT.

The chain has TRBV5-6 and TRBJ2-1; the D is unclear. The germline CDR1 and CDR2 sequences are SGHDT and YYEEEE. The length of the CDR3 is 13 residues. Trimming cost V 3 bases and J 0 bases, with 4 bases left between them. CDR3 sequence: CASSSSSYNEQFF. CDR3 sequence (DNA): TGTGCCAGCAGCTCCAGCTCCTACAATGAGCAGTTCTTC.

The chain carries TRBV30 and TRBJ2-1; D is uncertain. Trimming cost V 0 bases and J 7 bases, with 7 bases left between them. The length of the CDR3 is 12 residues. CDR1 GTSNPN and CDR2 SVGIG come from the germline V gene (reference sequence). The chain's CDR3 is CAWSVARNEQFF. Here the CDR3 DNA reads TGTGCCTGGAGTGTAGCTCGGAATGAGCAGTTCTTC. Together with reference TRBV30 and TRBJ2-1, the CDR3 gives the full variable domain: SQTIHQWPATLVQPVGSPLSLECTVEGTSNPNLYWYRQAAGRGLQLLFYSVGIGQISSEVPQNLSASRPQDRQFILSSKKLLLSDSGFYLCAWSVARNEQFFGPGTRLTVL.

This chain connects TRBV6-4 to TRBJ2-3; 8 bases are shared with TRBD2. After removal of 8 bases from V and 4 bases from J, the junction contained 11 bases not matched to a gene. CDR3 size: 15 residues. CDR1 and CDR2 (germline): MRHNA, SNTAGT. CDR3 amino acids: CASGPEAGVPDTQYF. CDR3 nucleotides: TGTGCCAGCGGCCCAGAAGCGGGGGTACCAGATACGCAGTATTTT.

The chain uses TRBV30 and TRBJ2-3; D call uncertain. V was shortened by 1 base and J by 2 bases, with 7 bases between the two germline ends. Germline values: CDR1 GTSNPN, CDR2 SVGIG (reference sequence). The CDR3 runs to 13 residues. CDR3 in amino acids: CAWSGTITDTQYF. CDR3 DNA sequence: TGTGCCTGGAGTGGTACTATCACAGATACGCAGTATTTT.